These 15 T cell receptor beta chains share one sample of origin, sequenced in a study of blood T cell repertoires in COVID-19. Data came from immunoSEQ multiplex PCR; TCRdb stores just in-frame clones and leaves some out. Among around 250,000 clones, about 83% were seen once, and the ten largest hold about 12%. The specimen sequenced was peripheral blood. These receptors all stem from a man older than 75 with acute or convalescent COVID-19.

V gene TRBV6-1 combines with J gene TRBJ1-3; 7 bases align to TRBD1. Germline values: CDR1 MNHNS, CDR2 SASEGT. This CDR3 is 17 amino acids long. J gave up 3 bases and V 4 bases, and 12 bases lay outside the gene matches. CDR3 loop: CASSASQGVLFGNTIYF. The DNA for the CDR3 is TGTGCCAGCAGTGCCTCCCAGGGGGTTCTTTTTGGAAACACCATATATTTT.

The rearrangement uses TRBV3-1 (or the pseudogene TRBV3-2) and TRBJ2-7; 10 bases map to TRBD2. The CDR3 has 14 amino acids. Germline V gives CDR1 LGHDT, CDR2 YNNKEL (reference sequence). V gave up 8 bases and J gave up 0 bases; unmatched junction bases: 4. CDR3 nucleotides: TGTGCCAGCCGGACTAGCGGAAGCTCCTACGAGCAGTACTTC. Translated, it gives CASRTSGSSYEQYF.

The V gene is TRBV7-3, the J gene TRBJ2-6, with 7 positions matching TRBD2. Trimming removed 7 bases from V and 2 bases from J; junction bases left unmatched: 8. The V gene's germline CDR1 is SGHTA and CDR2 FQGTGA. The CDR3 spans 16 residues. The CDR3 is CASTPLALPGANVLTF. The CDR3 DNA follows: TGTGCCAGCACCCCACTAGCGCTCCCTGGGGCCAACGTCCTGACTTTC.

Of note for this clone: The identical CDR3 is also encoded by other nucleotide sequences in the sample. The chain recombines TRBV6-5 with TRBJ2-2, with 7 nucleotides matching TRBD1. Losses at the gene ends were 5 bases for V and 1 base for J; bases not matched to a gene: 1. There are 14 residues in the CDR3. CDR1 MNHEY and CDR2 SVGAGI come from the germline V gene. Written as DNA, the CDR3 is TGTGCCAGCAGTCGGACAGGGAACACCGGGGAGCTGTTTTTT. This codes for CASSRTGNTGELFF.

The rearrangement links TRBV3-1 (or the pseudogene TRBV3-2) to TRBJ2-1; TRBD2 agrees at 12 bases. J gave up 7 bases and V 2 bases, and 3 bases lay outside the gene matches. Germline V gives CDR1 LGHDT, CDR2 YNNKEL (reference sequence). This CDR3 region has 15 residues. The CDR3 coding sequence is TGTGCCAGCAGCCAACTAGCGGGGGGGATAAATGAGCAGTTCTTC. Amino acids: CASSQLAGGINEQFF.

The J gene is TRBJ2-7, the V gene TRBV28; the match to TRBD1 covers 7 bases. There are 13 residues in the CDR3. Trimming removed 4 bases from V and 2 bases from J; junction bases left unmatched: 2. From germline, CDR1 is MDHEN and CDR2 SYDVKM. The CDR3 DNA reads as TGTGCCAGCAGTTCAGGGGGAACCTACGAGCAGTACTTC. It specifies CASSSGGTYEQYF.

This chain uses TRBV7-2 with TRBJ2-5; D is unclear. CDR1 SGHTA and CDR2 FQGNSA come from the germline V gene. Trimming took off 4 bases at V and 2 bases at J, with 11 bases between the two ends. The CDR3 is 14 amino acids. CDR3 bases: TGTGCCAGCAGCTACCAGGCACAACAAGAGACCCAGTACTTC. It codes for CASSYQAQQETQYF.

In the case of this clone: Other nucleotide sequences from this sample produce the same CDR3. The gene calls are TRBV6-5 and TRBJ2-3, with 7 bases lining up with TRBD1. Germline-derived CDR1 and CDR2 are MNHEY and SVGAGI. The V and J ends lost 6 bases and 1 base, in that order; junction bases with no gene match: 4. There are 14 residues in the CDR3. CDR3 sequence (DNA): TGTGCCAGCAGGCGAACAGGGGGCACAGATACGCAGTATTTT. Protein product: CASRRTGGTDTQYF.

This clone was counted many times. This chain joins TRBV7-2 and TRBJ1-5; D not certain. The CDR3 has 14 residues. Trimming pared 1 base from V and 3 bases from J, leaving 7 bases between. The germline gives CDR1 SGHTA, CDR2 FQGNSA. CDR3 in DNA: TGTGCCAGCAGCTTAGACGGGATCAATCAGCCCCAGCATTTT. Translating it yields CASSLDGINQPQHF.

The V call is TRBV28, the J call TRBJ1-6, with D possibly being TRBD1 (6 bases). The CDR3 extends over 16 amino acids. Deletions cut 5 bases from V and 6 bases from J, with 17 bases between. From germline, CDR1 is MDHEN and CDR2 SYDVKM. CDR3 amino acids: CASSPRWTARNSPLHF. DNA of the CDR3: TGTGCCAGCAGTCCCCGATGGACAGCTCGTAATTCACCCCTCCACTTT. The variable domain in full, with the rest retrieved from reference TRBV28 and TRBJ1-6, is DVKVTQSSRYLVKRTGEKVFLECVQDMDHENMFWYRQDPGLGLRLIYFSYDVKMKEKGDIPEGYSVSREKKERFSLILESASTNQTSMYLCASSPRWTARNSPLHFGNGTRLTVT.

The V gene is TRBV19, the J gene TRBJ1-1, with TRBD1 matching over 9 bases. The CDR3 consists of 18 residues. V shed 6 bases and J 0 bases; nucleotides not matched to a gene: 14. CDR1 and CDR2 (germline): LNHDA, SQIVND (reference sequence). The CDR3, as DNA: TGTGCCAGTAGCCACATCCCGGGACAGGGCAGGCTGAACACTGAAGCTTTCTTT. Protein: CASSHIPGQGRLNTEAFF.

The genes are TRBV6-1 and TRBJ1-6; D is possibly TRBD1 (6 bases). The V end lost 1 base, the J end lost 8 bases, and 12 bases lay between the germline ends. Germline values: CDR1 MNHNS, CDR2 SASEGT. This CDR3 spans 15 amino acids. The CDR3 sequence is CASSEEGVYYSPLHF. The DNA of the CDR3 is TGTGCCAGCAGTGAAGAGGGGGTATACTATTCACCCCTCCACTTT.

The chain has TRBV2 and TRBJ1-5; D call uncertain. The ends were cut back, 6 bases at V and 0 bases at J, with 6 bases in the middle. Germline V gives CDR1 SNHLY, CDR2 FYNNEI. The CDR3 has 13 amino acids. DNA of the CDR3: TGTGCCAGCAGCGGGAGTAGCAATCAGCCCCAGCATTTT. It is translated as CASSGSSNQPQHF.

This clone has only one observation. The chain links TRBV28 to TRBJ1-5, with D perhaps TRBD1 (5 bases). This CDR3 region has 13 residues. Trimming stripped 8 bases from V and 0 bases from J, with 8 bases between. Germline V CDR1 and CDR2: MDHEN, SYDVKM. This CDR3 is CASWGDSNQPQHF. DNA of the CDR3: TGTGCCAGCTGGGGGGATAGCAATCAGCCCCAGCATTTT. Using reference TRBV28 and TRBJ1-5 for the parts outside the CDR3, the full variable domain is DVKVTQSSRYLVKRTGEKVFLECVQDMDHENMFWYRQDPGLGLRLIYFSYDVKMKEKGDIPEGYSVSREKKERFSLILESASTNQTSMYLCASWGDSNQPQHFGDGTRLSIL.

This clone came up a few times. The rearrangement joins TRBV28 to TRBJ1-6, with D possibly TRBD1 on 6 matching bases. There are 15 residues in the CDR3. Trimming stripped 6 bases from V and 10 bases from J, with 19 bases between. Germline CDR1 reads MDHEN; CDR2 reads SYDVKM. In nucleotides, the CDR3 is TGTGCCAGCAGACCTTCCGCCGGACAGAACTCACCCCTCCACTTT. It specifies CASRPSAGQNSPLHF.